Listed here are 16 T cell receptor beta chains from one sample, sequenced in a study of human T cells and chemical hapten exposure (dated by TCRdb to 2020 to 2023). The library was obtained by 5' RACE. The sample was run on an Illumina MiSeq. TCRdb applied fastp at Q25 and MiXCR to the public reads, then kept only in-frame beta chains. Every CDR3 protein is listed once, alongside the most common genes and DNA of its rows. The sample data list around 100,000 distinct CDR3 sequences, and approximately 20% of these were observed just once. The ten largest clones take up around 2.8% of the sample. Total RNA was isolated from unfractionated whole blood collected in Tempus Blood RNA tubes. The receptors derive from a human donor in good health.

V usage is TRBV7-9 and J usage is TRBJ1-1, with D unclear. Between the trimmed V and J ends, which lost 5 bases and 3 bases, there was a span of 16 bases. Germline lookup yields CDR1 SEHNR and CDR2 FQNEAQ (reference sequence). CDR3 length: 15 amino acids. The CDR3 region has the DNA TGTGCCAGCAGCCCTGGGTTGAGGGAATACACTGAAGCTTTCTTT. The encoded protein is CASSPGLREYTEAFF.

In its sample, this clonotype was seen a few times. The rearrangement uses TRBV20-1 and TRBJ2-1; TRBD1 agrees at 10 bases. The CDR3 runs 16 residues. Germline assignment: CDR1 DFQATT and CDR2 SNEGSKA (reference sequence). V gave up 0 bases and J gave up 2 bases; unmatched junction bases: 4. In DNA, the CDR3 is TGCAGTGCTAGAGAAAGGACAGGGGGAACCTACAATGAGCAGTTCTTC. Translating gives CSARERTGGTYNEQFF.

This clonotype appeared a few times. This chain links TRBV9 with TRBJ2-3; D remains unclear. The length of the CDR3 is 15 residues. Germline CDR1 SGDLS, CDR2 YYNGEE. The V end was cut by 3 bases, the J end by 0 bases, with 11 bases between. The CDR3: CASSAVAGSTDTQYF. CDR3 in DNA: TGTGCCAGCAGCGCGGTGGCCGGGAGCACAGATACGCAGTATTTT.

This clonotype was seen only a few times. The chain employs TRBV20-1 and TRBJ1-5; D may be TRBD1 (6 bases). V was cut by 0 bases and J by 3 bases, with 24 bases left in between. Germline V CDR1 and CDR2: DFQATT, SNEGSKA (reference sequence). The CDR3 sequence is 19 residues long. The CDR3 nucleotides are TGCAGTGCTAGAGATTTTAAGAGCTTGGGGGCGCTTTTCAATCAGCCCCAGCATTTT. It codes for CSARDFKSLGALFNQPQHF.

This clonotype came up a few times. The chain carries TRBV4-1 and TRBJ2-2; D remains unclear. V was clipped by 5 bases and J by 5 bases, with 6 bases between them. The CDR3 covers 12 residues. Germline-derived CDR1 and CDR2 are MGHRA and YSYEKL. The CDR3 coding sequence is TGCGCCAGCAGCGGGGTGACCGGGGAGCTGTTTTTT. Translation gives CASSGVTGELFF.

The chain links TRBV20-1 to TRBJ1-5; weak D call: TRBD1 (6 bases). V was shortened by 1 base and J by 2 bases, with 12 bases between the two germline ends. Germline CDR1 and CDR2: DFQATT and SNEGSKA (reference sequence). The CDR3 runs to 15 residues. CDR3 coding DNA: TGCAGTGCTAGAGGGGGGGCCGGGGGCAATCAGCCCCAGCATTTT. Translated: CSARGGAGGNQPQHF.

This clonotype came up once. The chain combines TRBV27 with TRBJ2-2, with D perhaps matching TRBD1 (6 bases). The V gene's germline CDR1 is MNHEY and CDR2 SMNVEV (reference sequence). CDR3 length equals 17 residues. Trimming stripped 2 bases from V and 3 bases from J, with 16 bases between. CDR3 loop: CASSLKSAGVDTGELFF. CDR3 DNA sequence: TGTGCCAGCAGTTTAAAATCGGCAGGGGTTGACACCGGGGAGCTGTTTTTT.

This clonotype has a handful of counts. This chain uses TRBV7-2 with TRBJ2-1, with D possibly TRBD2 on 5 matching bases. V was cut by 5 bases and J by 4 bases, with 15 bases left in between. The germline V gene encodes CDR1 SGHTA and CDR2 FQGNSA. The CDR3 covers 15 residues. CDR3 nucleotide sequence: TGTGCCAGCAGCCCCGGACTGACCCCATACAATGAGCAGTTCTTC. Translated, it gives CASSPGLTPYNEQFF.

This clonotype showed up just a few times. The chain couples TRBV28 to TRBJ2-2, with D possibly TRBD2 on 6 matching bases. Germline V gene sequence: CDR1 MDHEN, CDR2 SYDVKM. V was cut by 8 bases and J by 3 bases, with 13 bases left in between. The CDR3 is made up of 14 amino acids. The CDR3 region is CASRGGSYTGELFF. CDR3 DNA sequence: TGTGCCAGCCGTGGGGGGTCGTACACCGGGGAGCTGTTTTTT.

This clonotype came up a few times. The genes are TRBV9 and TRBJ2-5; possibly TRBD2 for D (7 bases). The V gene's germline CDR1 is SGDLS and CDR2 YYNGEE. V was pared by 6 bases and J by 5 bases, with 17 bases between. This CDR3 is 14 amino acids long. CDR3 nucleotides: TGTGCCAGCACAACAGGAGGGGGGGCCGAGACCCAGTACTTC. As protein: CASTTGGGAETQYF.

This clonotype was counted a few times. This sequence joins TRBV7-9 and TRBJ2-7; possible D gene TRBD2, 5 bases. This CDR3 spans 12 amino acids. Per the germline V gene, CDR1 is SEHNR and CDR2 is FQNEAQ (reference sequence). V dropped 4 bases and J dropped 12 bases, with 16 bases sitting between them. CDR3: CASSSGLGVGYF. CDR3 DNA sequence: TGTGCCAGCAGCTCCGGACTCGGGGTGGGGTACTTC.

This sequence joins TRBV27 and TRBJ2-7; 8 bases map to TRBD2. Germline V gene data show CDR1 as MNHEY and CDR2 as SMNVEV (reference sequence). V trimming: 5 bases; J trimming: 3 bases; junction bases outside the gene matches: 12. The CDR3 totals 16 residues. The CDR3 nucleotides are TGTGCCAGCAGTCTTAGCGGGAATTTCGTGTACTACGAGCAGTACTTC. Translating gives CASSLSGNFVYYEQYF.

The chain combines TRBV30 with TRBJ2-7; D is possibly TRBD1 or TRBD2 (5 bases each). The V end was cut by 8 bases, the J end by 3 bases, with 23 bases between. There are 15 residues in the CDR3. Germline CDR1 reads GTSNPN; CDR2 reads SVGIG (reference sequence). The CDR3 coding sequence is TGTGCCGGCCAGGGCCCTGGAGGAGGACACTACGAGCAGTACTTC. This gives the protein CAGQGPGGGHYEQYF.

This clonotype was seen a handful of times. CDR3 coding DNA: TGTGCCAGTAGTATAGAGGGGGGCAGGCAGCCCCAGCATTTT. It is translated as CASSIEGGRQPQHF. This rearrangement joins TRBV19 to TRBJ1-5, with TRBD1 as a possible D gene (6 bases). Between the trimmed V and J ends, which lost 0 bases and 7 bases, there was a span of 10 bases. The length of the CDR3 is 14 residues. Germline CDR1 and CDR2: LNHDA and SQIVND (reference sequence).

The chain joins TRBV24-1 to TRBJ2-7; 10 nucleotides match TRBD2. Per germline, CDR1 KGHDR and CDR2 SFDVKD. The J segment lost 2 bases and the V segment lost 2 bases, leaving 5 bases of the junction unmatched. The CDR3 runs to 16 residues. CDR3 bases: TGTGCCACCAGTGATTCCACTAGCGGGGAGCCCTACGAGCAGTACTTC. It codes for CATSDSTSGEPYEQYF.

This clonotype was seen at least ten times. The chain employs TRBV9 and TRBJ2-1, with TRBD1 matching 8 bases. This CDR3 contains 17 residues. Germline lookup yields CDR1 SGDLS and CDR2 YYNGEE. The J segment lost 2 bases and the V segment lost 2 bases, leaving 9 bases of the junction unmatched. The CDR3 spells CASSVLPGGPPYNEQFF. DNA for the CDR3: TGTGCCAGCAGCGTCCTACCAGGGGGCCCTCCCTACAATGAGCAGTTCTTC. The variable domain in full, completed from reference TRBV9 and TRBJ2-1, reads DSGVTQTPKHLITATGQRVTLRCSPRSGDLSVYWYQQSLDQGLQFLIQYYNGEERAKGNILERFSAQQFPDLHSELNLSSLELGDSALYFCASSVLPGGPPYNEQFFGPGTRLTVL.